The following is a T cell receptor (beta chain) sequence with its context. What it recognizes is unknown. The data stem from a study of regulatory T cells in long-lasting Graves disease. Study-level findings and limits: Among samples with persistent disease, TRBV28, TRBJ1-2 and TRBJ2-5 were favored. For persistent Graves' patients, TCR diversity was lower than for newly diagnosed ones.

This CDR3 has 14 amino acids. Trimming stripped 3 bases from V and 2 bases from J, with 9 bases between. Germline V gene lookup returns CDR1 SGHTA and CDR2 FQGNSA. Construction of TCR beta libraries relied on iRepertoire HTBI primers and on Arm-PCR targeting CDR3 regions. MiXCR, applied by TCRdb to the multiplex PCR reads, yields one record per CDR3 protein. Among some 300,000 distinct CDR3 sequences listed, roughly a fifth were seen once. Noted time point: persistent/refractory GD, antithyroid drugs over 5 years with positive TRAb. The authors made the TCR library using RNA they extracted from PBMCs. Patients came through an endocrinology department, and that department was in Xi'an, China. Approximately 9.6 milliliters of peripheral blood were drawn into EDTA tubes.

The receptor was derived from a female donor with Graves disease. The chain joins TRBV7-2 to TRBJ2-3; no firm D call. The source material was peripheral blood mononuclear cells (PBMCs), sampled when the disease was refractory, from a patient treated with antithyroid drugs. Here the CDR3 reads CASSFPRVTDTQYF. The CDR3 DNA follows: TGTGCCAGCAGCTTTCCAAGAGTCACAGATACGCAGTATTTT.